This T cell receptor beta chain was obtained from a study of lymphopenia after photon versus proton radiotherapy. Points on this clone: The antigen is unknown.

The assay was immunoSEQ multiplex PCR, and TCRdb's table has in-frame clones only and misses some. This sample yields under 70,000 clones, of which approximately 90% are seen a single time; roughly 2.3% belongs to the top ten. The CDR3 extends over 13 amino acids. Germline-derived CDR1 and CDR2 are GTSNPN and SVGIG (reference sequence). Deletions cut 3 bases from V and 6 bases from J, with 14 bases between. Findings and caveats of the study: After the lymphocyte nadir, photon-treated repertoires showed oligoclonal expansion, especially of CD8+ Temra cells.

This receptor was obtained from a woman aged 40 to 50 with cholangiocarcinoma. The material sequenced was peripheral blood, taken from a patient treated with photon-based radiotherapy. This chain links TRBV30 with TRBJ1-1; D gene ambiguous. CDR3 nucleotides: TGTGCCTGGAGCGGCCCCGAGCTGGCTGAAGCTTTCTTT. It yields the protein CAWSGPELAEAFF.